This T cell receptor beta chain derives from a study of CD8 T cells in ankylosing spondylitis. General observations from the study: Ankylosing spondylitis blood seemed to carry a telltale TCR beta motif made of about 8 highly homologous variants. From matched ankylosing spondylitis synovial fluid, disease-linked clones were reportedly recovered at significantly enriched levels.

With regard to this clonotype: Its antigen is still unknown.

J was trimmed by 9 bases and V by 5 bases; bases with no gene match: 13. The CDR3 loop spans 15 amino acids. Germline values: CDR1 DFQATT, CDR2 SNEGSKA (reference sequence). Using quantitative 5'-RACE with molecular barcodes, the authors made TCR beta libraries. TCRdb passed the 5' RACE reads through MiXCR, listing each CDR3 protein once. The sample carries hundreds of thousands of distinct CDR3 sequences, roughly 20% recorded once. The gene calls are TRBV20-1 and TRBJ1-6, with 7 nucleotides matching TRBD1. The sample taken for sequencing was blood, either unsorted or a sorted T cell fraction (not recorded which). This receptor was taken from a male donor with ankylosing spondylitis or in good health (not recorded which). CDR3 protein: CSAGKSQGDLSPLHF. The CDR3 DNA is TGCAGTGCTGGAAAGTCTCAGGGGGATCTTTCACCCCTCCACTTT.